The present entry profiles one T cell receptor (beta chain) with its context. This sample was included in a study of control samples from healthy donors and cancer patients. Clones were sequenced by immunoSEQ multiplex PCR, and TCRdb holds only the in-frame ones, with some missing. The sample records some 150,000 clones, roughly 95% being singletons. The V end was cut by 3 bases, the J end by 0 bases, with 15 bases between. The CDR3 runs 15 residues. Germline V gene lookup returns CDR1 GTSNPN and CDR2 SVGIG (reference sequence). The sequencing input was blood. The sequence was obtained from a woman aged 55 to 70 in good health. The chain has TRBV30 and TRBJ2-7; D is unclear. The CDR3 reads CAWSGIFPSSYEQYF. DNA of the CDR3: TGTGCCTGGAGCGGTATTTTTCCCTCCTCCTACGAGCAGTACTTC.